These T cell receptor beta chains were read from a single sample in a study of T-cell reconstitution after alpha-beta-depleted transplantation in children. TCRdb ran MiXCR on the PCR reads and lists one entry per CDR3 protein. This sample has approximately 520,000 distinct CDR3 sequences; 32% occur once, and the top ten carry 2% to 3%. The sequencing used PBMCs from the stem cell graft donor, collected from the stem cell graft. Every receptor here comes from a human donor who donated a stem cell graft to a child with aplastic anemia. Each CDR3 is given with its conserved first and last residue. A D gene is named only where the DNA matches it firmly. Only some rows state a clone size, as once, few, many or a class for expanded clones.

V gene	J gene	D gene	clone size	CDR3 protein	CDR3 DNA
TRBV5-1	TRBJ1-6	.	few	CASSLDLVSPLHF	TGCGCCAGCAGCCTTGACCTTGTTTCACCCCTCCACTTT
TRBV7-2	TRBJ1-3	.	few	CASSSEVSSGNTIYF	TGTGCCAGCAGCTCCGAGGTTAGCTCTGGAAACACCATATATTTT
TRBV7-9	TRBJ2-3	.	.	CASSRPSFGTPQYF	TGTGCCAGCAGCCGCCCCAGTTTCGGGACTCCGCAGTATTTT
TRBV7-2	TRBJ1-5	.	.	CASSSRVTPTQPQHF	TGTGCCAGCAGCTCAAGGGTGACTCCCACTCAGCCCCAGCATTTT
TRBV5-1	TRBJ1-1	TRBD1	.	CASSLSGGDEAFF	TGCGCCAGCAGCTTGTCAGGGGGCGATGAAGCTTTCTTT
TRBV6-2/TRBV6-3	TRBJ2-1	TRBD2	.	CASLLRALAGVGEQFF	TGTGCCAGCCTCCTTAGGGCACTAGCGGGAGTAGGAGAGCAGTTCTTC
TRBV18	TRBJ2-1	.	.	CASSPGSERSNEQFF	TGTGCCAGCTCACCGGGCTCGGAGCGATCCAATGAGCAGTTCTTC
TRBV4-3	TRBJ2-5	.	few	CASSLRGQGGETQYF	TGCGCCAGCAGCCTCCGGGGGCAGGGTGGGGAGACCCAGTACTTC
TRBV5-6	TRBJ2-1	.	few	CASSLLTEYNEQFF	TGTGCCAGCAGCTTGTTAACAGAATACAATGAGCAGTTCTTC
TRBV6-1	TRBJ1-2	.	few	CASSDFGVGYTF	TGTGCCAGCAGTGATTTTGGGGTTGGCTACACCTTC
TRBV20-1	TRBJ2-7	.	.	CSPLPSNVGYEQYF	TGCAGTCCACTCCCTAGCAACGTGGGGTACGAGCAGTACTTC
TRBV7-9	TRBJ1-2	.	.	CASSLPDGHYGYTF	TGTGCCAGCAGCTTACCGGACGGACACTATGGCTACACCTTC
TRBV20-1	TRBJ1-5	.	.	CSARDYREFDQPQHF	TGCAGTGCTAGAGACTACAGGGAATTTGATCAGCCCCAGCATTTT
TRBV7-9	TRBJ1-5	.	few	CASSDGTAPWSQHF	TGTGCCAGCAGCGATGGGACGGCGCCGTGGTCCCAGCATTTT
TRBV9	TRBJ1-1	.	once	CASSVGGHGAEAFF	TGTGCCAGCAGCGTAGGCGGTCACGGGGCTGAAGCTTTCTTT
TRBV6-1	TRBJ2-7	TRBD1	.	CASRPTGHEQYF	TGTGCCAGCAGACCGACAGGGCACGAGCAGTACTTC
TRBV7-2	TRBJ2-2	.	few	CASSYQNTGELFF	TGTGCCAGCAGCTACCAGAACACCGGGGAGCTGTTTTTT
TRBV7-9	TRBJ2-4	.	.	CASSSDSIQYF	TGTGCCAGCAGCTCCGACAGCATTCAGTACTTC
TRBV9	TRBJ2-3	.	few	CASSVDNPGGTDTQYF	TGTGCCAGCAGCGTAGATAACCCGGGAGGCACAGATACGCAGTATTTT
TRBV18	TRBJ1-1	.	.	CASLGLTMNTEAFF	TGTGCCAGCCTAGGACTGACCATGAACACTGAAGCTTTCTTT
TRBV4-3	TRBJ1-1	.	few	CASQISLNTEAFF	TGCGCCAGCCAGATAAGCTTAAACACTGAAGCTTTCTTT
TRBV6-1	TRBJ2-7	TRBD2	few	CASRMTSGRVNEQYF	TGTGCCAGCAGGATGACTAGCGGGAGAGTCAACGAGCAGTACTTC
TRBV20-1	TRBJ2-4	.	.	CSASFQGMNIQYF	TGCAGTGCTAGTTTTCAGGGGATGAACATTCAGTACTTC
TRBV12-3/TRBV12-4	TRBJ2-4	TRBD1	.	CASSPDRGLAKNIQYF	TGTGCCAGCAGTCCTGATAGGGGGCTAGCCAAAAACATTCAGTACTTC
TRBV20-1	TRBJ2-7	TRBD1	few	CSAPAGQGPHEQYF	TGCAGTGCCCCGGCCGGACAGGGGCCCCACGAGCAGTACTTC
TRBV4-2	TRBJ2-1	TRBD2	few	CASSRGTSGSTDEQFF	TGTGCCAGCAGCCGCGGGACTAGCGGGAGTACGGATGAGCAGTTCTTC
TRBV7-2	TRBJ1-4	.	.	CASSLGDAPEKLFF	TGTGCCAGCAGCTTAGGGGACGCACCTGAAAAACTGTTTTTT
TRBV30	TRBJ2-3	TRBD2	.	CAWSVRRTSGRTDTQYF	TGTGCCTGGAGTGTAAGGAGGACTAGCGGGAGGACAGATACGCAGTATTTT
TRBV20-1	TRBJ2-3	TRBD2	.	CSAEWTGTSGYTDTQYF	TGCAGTGCTGAATGGACCGGGACTAGCGGCTACACAGATACGCAGTATTTT
TRBV7-2	TRBJ2-7	TRBD2	.	CASSLGLAASSYEQYF	TGTGCCAGCAGCTTAGGCCTAGCGGCCAGCTCCTACGAGCAGTACTTC
TRBV15	TRBJ2-5	TRBD1	.	CATRRTGAEETQYF	TGTGCCACCAGAAGGACAGGGGCCGAAGAGACCCAGTACTTC
TRBV12-3/TRBV12-4	TRBJ2-5	TRBD2	.	CASSPGRGSETQYF	TGTGCCAGCAGTCCCGGGAGGGGTTCTGAGACCCAGTACTTC
TRBV5-1	TRBJ2-1	.	.	CASSWTGPGSYNEQFF	TGCGCCAGCAGCTGGACCGGCCCGGGGTCCTACAATGAGCAGTTCTTC
TRBV20-1	TRBJ2-3	.	.	CSARRVRTDTQYF	TGCAGTGCTAGGCGCGTTAGGACAGATACGCAGTATTTT
TRBV2	TRBJ1-5	.	.	CASSGGGDQPQHF	TGTGCCAGCAGCGGAGGGGGGGATCAGCCCCAGCATTTT
TRBV28	TRBJ2-1	.	.	CASSWRQPTNNEQFF	TGTGCCAGCAGCTGGAGACAGCCTACAAACAATGAGCAGTTCTTC
TRBV7-2	TRBJ2-7	.	.	CASSFSSSVQHEQYF	TGTGCCAGCAGCTTTTCGAGTAGCGTTCAACACGAGCAGTACTTC
TRBV20-1	TRBJ1-6	.	.	CSAPDYYNSPLHF	TGCAGTGCTCCAGATTACTATAATTCACCCCTCCACTTT
TRBV29-1	TRBJ2-2	.	.	CSADNRDGNTGELFF	TGCAGCGCTGACAACAGGGACGGGAACACCGGGGAGCTGTTTTTT
TRBV19	TRBJ1-1	.	once	CASSLDWNTEAFF	TGTGCCAGTAGTTTAGACTGGAACACTGAAGCTTTCTTT